These T cell receptor beta chains were read from a single sample in a study of T cells in Graves' hyperthyroidism and ophthalmopathy. TCRdb re-analysed the multiplex PCR reads in MiXCR, keeping a single row per CDR3 protein. This repertoire shows around 370,000 distinct CDR3 sequences, about 18% found once; its top ten account for 40%. Sequencing used blood. The receptors shown here come from a man aged 18 to 29 with Graves' ophthalmopathy. Both conserved end residues are part of each CDR3. A D gene is named only where the DNA matches it firmly. Expanded clones are given a class, and other clones once, few, many or no size at all.

V gene,J gene,D gene,CDR3 length,clone size,CDR3 protein,CDR3 DNA
TRBV28,TRBJ1-1,-,15,many,CASSSTPVAGDEAFF,TGTGCCAGCAGTTCGACGCCGGTGGCCGGGGACGAAGCTTTCTTT
TRBV20-1,TRBJ2-7,-,13,many,CSAAGPDYYEQYF,TGCAGTGCTGCGGGACCAGACTACTACGAGCAGTACTTC
TRBV27,TRBJ2-7,TRBD1,15,many,CASSLQGQDPYEQYF,TGTGCCAGCAGTTTACAGGGACAGGACCCTTACGAGCAGTACTTC
TRBV4-1,TRBJ2-1,TRBD1,17,many,CASSFIPGQGTYNEQFF,TGCGCCAGCAGCTTTATTCCGGGACAGGGGACGTACAATGAGCAGTTCTTC
TRBV2,TRBJ2-3,TRBD2,18,many,CASSEARLAGGSTDTQYF,TGTGCCAGCAGTGAAGCACGACTAGCGGGGGGGTCCACAGATACGCAGTATTTT
TRBV28,TRBJ2-7,TRBD1,15,-,CASSFGTGGTYEQYF,TGTGCCAGCAGTTTTGGGACAGGGGGCACCTACGAGCAGTACTTC
TRBV27,TRBJ2-3,TRBD2,15,many,CASSLAGVVRDTQYF,TGTGCCAGCAGTTTAGCGGGGGTCGTGAGAGATACGCAGTATTTT
TRBV3-1,TRBJ2-1,-,17,many,CASSQDGATGGYGEQFF,TGTGCCAGCAGCCAAGATGGGGCAACGGGTGGTTATGGTGAGCAGTTCTTC
TRBV18,TRBJ1-1,-,13,few,CASSRDENTEAFF,TGTGCCAGCTCACGCGATGAGAACACTGAAGCTTTCTTT
TRBV19,TRBJ2-7,TRBD1,13,-,CASSAMTGTEQYF,TGTGCCAGTAGTGCTATGACAGGGACGGAGCAGTACTTC
TRBV5-5,TRBJ2-7,-,10,many,CASGDYEQYF,TGTGCTTCGGGGGACTACGAGCAGTACTTC
TRBV12-3/TRBV12-4,TRBJ2-2,TRBD1,17,-,CACPPVRTGPNTGELFF,TGTGCCTGCCCTCCGGTACGGACAGGGCCGAACACCGGGGAGCTGTTTTTT